The 7 T cell receptor beta chains given below trace back to one sample, sequenced in a study of shared clonotypes between healthy human individuals. Naivety among CD8 cells was defined by CD45RO negativity and positive CCR7 selection, thereby excluding terminally differentiated effector memory CD45RA+ cells. Some clones are missing from TCRdb's copy, which holds only in-frame ones; the method was immunoSEQ multiplex PCR. This table holds around 2.1 million clones, 90% to 95% found once. Sequenced input: naive CD8+ T cells from PBMCs. Every receptor here comes from a man in his late teens or twenties in good health. Some clones in this sample may be carry-over from other donors' samples.

The chain has TRBV4-3 and TRBJ2-2; D is possibly TRBD2 (5 bases). The CDR3 has 15 residues. Germline V gene data show CDR1 as LGHNA and CDR2 as YSLEER. Trimming left V 3 bases short and J 6 bases short, with 14 bases between. The DNA of the CDR3 is TGCGCCAGCAGCCAGAGGACTCTTCGGCCCGGGGAGCTGTTTTTT. Its protein is CASSQRTLRPGELFF.

The chain combines TRBV5-6 with TRBJ2-7, with unresolved D. The CDR3 contains 14 residues. V shed 3 bases and J shed 2 bases, with 12 bases lying between them. Germline V gives CDR1 SGHDT, CDR2 YYEEEE. CDR3 in DNA: TGTGCCAGCAGCTCGGGCCCTTCCCCCTACGAGCAGTACTTC. Residues: CASSSGPSPYEQYF.

The chain carries TRBV5-1 and TRBJ2-7; D is uncertain. Trimming removed 4 bases at V and 5 bases at J, with 16 bases between. Looked up from germline, CDR1 is SGHRS and CDR2 is YFSETQ. This CDR3 is built from 14 residues. The CDR3 DNA follows: TGCGCCAGCAGCCCTCACTTCTTGGACCACGAGCAGTACTTC. Translation: CASSPHFLDHEQYF. Combining the CDR3 with reference TRBV5-1 and TRBJ2-7 gives the whole variable domain KAGVTQTPRYLIKTRGQQVTLSCSPISGHRSVSWYQQTPGQGLQFLFEYFSETQRNKGNFPGRFSGRQFSNSRSEMNVSTLELGDSALYLCASSPHFLDHEQYFGPGTRLTVT.

The V and J genes are TRBV4-1 and TRBJ2-3; D not resolved. This CDR3 has 13 residues. Germline V lookup: CDR1 MGHRA, CDR2 YSYEKL. V lost 4 bases and J 6 bases, leaving 11 bases between the germline ends. CDR3 amino acids: CASSPAKGDTQYF. CDR3 sequence (DNA): TGCGCCAGCAGCCCAGCCAAAGGGGATACGCAGTATTTT.

The chain has TRBV7-9 and TRBJ2-3; no definite D call. The CDR3 extends over 14 amino acids. The germline V gene encodes CDR1 SEHNR and CDR2 FQNEAQ (reference sequence). The ends were cut back, 4 bases at V and 0 bases at J, with 8 bases in the middle. The CDR3 DNA reads TGTGCCAGCAGCTCGGACGAAAGCACAGATACGCAGTATTTT. It specifies CASSSDESTDTQYF.

A word on this clone: Distinct nucleotide sequences in the sample also encode this CDR3. This chain joins TRBV27 and TRBJ2-2; a possible D gene is TRBD2 (6 bases). Germline lookup yields CDR1 MNHEY and CDR2 SMNVEV (reference sequence). The CDR3 contains 14 residues. V was clipped by 2 bases and J by 4 bases, with 8 bases between them. CDR3 amino acids: CASSLGRSTGELFF. CDR3 bases: TGTGCCAGCAGTTTAGGGAGGTCCACCGGGGAGCTGTTTTTT.

This clone appeared once. This chain uses TRBV15 with TRBJ2-1, with D possibly TRBD2 on 7 matching bases. CDR1 is LNHNV and CDR2 is YYDKDF in the germline V gene (reference sequence). The CDR3 runs to 12 residues. V lost 7 bases, J lost 9 bases, and 13 bases lay in between. The CDR3 sequence: CATTPGGSEQFF. CDR3 DNA: TGTGCCACCACGCCGGGGGGCAGTGAGCAGTTCTTC.